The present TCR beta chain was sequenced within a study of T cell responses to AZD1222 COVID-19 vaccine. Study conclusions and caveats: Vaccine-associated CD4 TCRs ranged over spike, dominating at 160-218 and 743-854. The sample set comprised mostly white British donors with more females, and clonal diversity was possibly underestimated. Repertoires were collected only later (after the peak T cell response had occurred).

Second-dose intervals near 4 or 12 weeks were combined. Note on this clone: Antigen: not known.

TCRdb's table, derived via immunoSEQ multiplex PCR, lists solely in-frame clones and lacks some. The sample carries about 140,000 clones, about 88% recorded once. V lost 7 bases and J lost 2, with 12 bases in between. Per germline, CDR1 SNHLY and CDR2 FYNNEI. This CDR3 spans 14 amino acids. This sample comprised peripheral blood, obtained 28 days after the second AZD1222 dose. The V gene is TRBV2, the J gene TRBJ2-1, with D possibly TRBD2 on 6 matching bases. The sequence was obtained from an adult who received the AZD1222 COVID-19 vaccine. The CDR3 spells CASTPGRTYNEQFF. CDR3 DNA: TGTGCCAGCACGCCGGGGAGGACCTACAATGAGCAGTTCTTC.